This T cell receptor beta chain derives from a study of T cell responses to AZD1222 COVID-19 vaccine. Regarding the study as a whole: Just six people given AZD1222 tested seropositive at baseline.

The germline V and J ends were trimmed by 4 bases and 0 bases, with 10 bases remaining between them. The CDR3 loop spans 15 amino acids. Germline values: CDR1 SNHLY, CDR2 FYNNEI. In regard to this clone: Its target is not known.

Sequencing used immunoSEQ multiplex PCR; TCRdb keeps in-frame clones, though not all of them. The data show about 120,000 clones, over 75% seen once. The sequence derives from an adult in good health. The material sequenced was peripheral blood, taken on day 0 of AZD1222 vaccination. The chain uses TRBV2 and TRBJ1-3; D unclear. The CDR3, as DNA: TGTGCCAGCAGTGGGGTACGGGGCTCTGGAAACACCATATATTTT. Its translation is CASSGVRGSGNTIYF.